This TCR beta chain was identified in a study of PD-1 blockade in classical Hodgkin lymphoma. The assay was immunoSEQ multiplex PCR, and TCRdb's table has in-frame clones only and misses some. The sample lists 19,000 or so clones, approximately 80% occurring once. This CDR3 contains 13 residues. V gave up 6 bases and J gave up 7 bases; unmatched junction bases: 4. The germline gives CDR1 SGHNT, CDR2 YENEEA. Stated time point: cycle 4 day 1 (C4D1), after 5 to 7 weeks of nivolumab. Relapse after autologous stem cell transplantation occurred in every patient, and brentuximab vedotin exposure varied. V is TRBV11-3 and J is TRBJ2-2; 8 positions agree with TRBD1. Sequencing was performed on peripheral blood mononuclear cells (PBMCs), taken before the fourth cycle of nivolumab. This TCR came from a human donor with classical Hodgkin lymphoma. Written as DNA, the CDR3 is TGTGCCAGCAGGCCACAGGGGGGCGGGGAGCTGTTTTTT. It specifies CASRPQGGGELFF.